This TCR beta chain derives from a study of blood T cell repertoires in COVID-19. Study background: Sites across the United States, Italy and Spain contributed samples from acute and convalescent COVID-19. PBMCs, B-cell-depleted T cells, or T cells were the source of the cDNA or gDNA that made up the material.

The CDR3 is 15 residues long. Germline V gene lookup returns CDR1 SEHNR and CDR2 FQNEAQ (reference sequence). Trimming stripped 5 bases from V and 0 bases from J, with 11 bases between. In the original processing: Amplification of reference gene primers was used by the study to estimate nucleated cell counts. Sequencing was performed with immunoSEQ multiplex PCR; in TCRdb, only in-frame clones are kept and a portion is missing. The DNA was the basis for D and trimming; V, J and clone size are from that table. The repertoire holds about 360,000 clones, roughly 87% seen once, with more than 2% in the top ten.

The sample taken for sequencing was PBMCs or T cells enriched from blood (not recorded which). This receptor was obtained from a woman between 40 and 50 years old with acute COVID-19. The chain recombines TRBV7-9 with TRBJ2-1, with D perhaps TRBD1 (5 bases). CDR3 loop: CASSIRQSSYNEQFF. The CDR3 DNA follows: TGTGCCAGCAGCATAAGACAGAGCTCCTACAATGAGCAGTTCTTC.